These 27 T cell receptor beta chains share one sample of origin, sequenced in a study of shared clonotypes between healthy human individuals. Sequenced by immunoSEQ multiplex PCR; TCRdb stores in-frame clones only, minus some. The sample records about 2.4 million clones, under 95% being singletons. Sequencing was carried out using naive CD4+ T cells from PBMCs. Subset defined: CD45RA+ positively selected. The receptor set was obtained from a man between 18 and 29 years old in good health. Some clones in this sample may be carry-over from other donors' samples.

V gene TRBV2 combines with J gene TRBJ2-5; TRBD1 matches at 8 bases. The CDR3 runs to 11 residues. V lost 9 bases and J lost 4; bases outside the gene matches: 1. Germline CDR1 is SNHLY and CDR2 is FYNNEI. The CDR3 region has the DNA TGTGCCAGTGGACAGGGAGAGACCCAGTACTTC. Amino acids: CASGQGETQYF. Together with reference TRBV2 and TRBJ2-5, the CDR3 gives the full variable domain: EPEVTQTPSHQVTQMGQEVILRCVPISNHLYFYWYRQILGQKVEFLVSFYNNEISEKSEIFDDQFSVERPDGSNFTLKIRSTKLEDSAMYFCASGQGETQYFGPGTRLLVL.

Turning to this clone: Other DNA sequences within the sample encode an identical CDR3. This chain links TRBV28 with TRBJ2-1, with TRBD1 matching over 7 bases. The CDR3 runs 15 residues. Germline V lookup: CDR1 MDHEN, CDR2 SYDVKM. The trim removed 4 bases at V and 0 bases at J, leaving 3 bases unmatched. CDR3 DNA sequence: TGTGCCAGCAGTTCAAGACAGGGCTCCTACAATGAGCAGTTCTTC. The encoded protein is CASSSRQGSYNEQFF.

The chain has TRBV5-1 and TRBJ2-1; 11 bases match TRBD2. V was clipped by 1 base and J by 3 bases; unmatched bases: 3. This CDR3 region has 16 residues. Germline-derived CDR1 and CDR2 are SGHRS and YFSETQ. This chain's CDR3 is CASSLPGLADYNEQFF. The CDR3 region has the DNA TGCGCCAGCAGCTTGCCGGGACTAGCGGACTACAATGAGCAGTTCTTC.

CDR3 sequence: CASSPLPGSQTVAFF. DNA of the CDR3: TGCGCCAGCAGCCCGCTTCCGGGGAGCCAGACAGTGGCTTTCTTT. This sequence joins TRBV5-1 and TRBJ1-1; D possibly corresponds to TRBD1 (5 bases). V lost 4 bases to trimming and J lost 11 bases, with 24 bases between them. Germline CDR1 SGHRS, CDR2 YFSETQ. This CDR3 spans 15 amino acids.

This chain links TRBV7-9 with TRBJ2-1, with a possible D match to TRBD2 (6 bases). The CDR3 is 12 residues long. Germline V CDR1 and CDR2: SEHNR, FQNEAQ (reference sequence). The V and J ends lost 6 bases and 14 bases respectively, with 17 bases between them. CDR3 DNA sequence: TGTGCCAGCAGTCCCGGGACTCCCGCTGAGTTCTTC. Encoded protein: CASSPGTPAEFF.

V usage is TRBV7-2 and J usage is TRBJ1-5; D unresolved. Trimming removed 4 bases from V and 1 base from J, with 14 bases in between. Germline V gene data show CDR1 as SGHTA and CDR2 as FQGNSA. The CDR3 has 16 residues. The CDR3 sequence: CASSSALVGSNQPQHF. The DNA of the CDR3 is TGTGCCAGCAGCTCAGCGTTAGTCGGAAGCAATCAGCCCCAGCATTTT.

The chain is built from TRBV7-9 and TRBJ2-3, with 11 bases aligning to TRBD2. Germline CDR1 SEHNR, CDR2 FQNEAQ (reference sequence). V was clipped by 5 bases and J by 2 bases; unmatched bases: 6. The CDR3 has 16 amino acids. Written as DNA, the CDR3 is TGTGCCAGCAGCAAAGTAGCGGGAGGGATCACAGATACGCAGTATTTT. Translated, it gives CASSKVAGGITDTQYF.

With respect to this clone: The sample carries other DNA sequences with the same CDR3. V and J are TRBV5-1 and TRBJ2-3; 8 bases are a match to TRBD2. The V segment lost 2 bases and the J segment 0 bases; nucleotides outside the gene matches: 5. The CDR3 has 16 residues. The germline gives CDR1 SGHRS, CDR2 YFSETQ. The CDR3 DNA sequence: TGCGCCAGCAGCTTTTTAGCGGGAACCAGCACAGATACGCAGTATTTT. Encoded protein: CASSFLAGTSTDTQYF.

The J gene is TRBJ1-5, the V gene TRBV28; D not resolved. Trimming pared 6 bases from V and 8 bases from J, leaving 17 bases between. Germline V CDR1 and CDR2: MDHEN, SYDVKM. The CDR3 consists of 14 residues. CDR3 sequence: CASRQPLPIKPQHF. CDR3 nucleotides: TGTGCCAGCAGACAGCCACTGCCAATAAAGCCCCAGCATTTT. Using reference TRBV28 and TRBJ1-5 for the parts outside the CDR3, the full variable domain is DVKVTQSSRYLVKRTGEKVFLECVQDMDHENMFWYRQDPGLGLRLIYFSYDVKMKEKGDIPEGYSVSREKKERFSLILESASTNQTSMYLCASRQPLPIKPQHFGDGTRLSIL.

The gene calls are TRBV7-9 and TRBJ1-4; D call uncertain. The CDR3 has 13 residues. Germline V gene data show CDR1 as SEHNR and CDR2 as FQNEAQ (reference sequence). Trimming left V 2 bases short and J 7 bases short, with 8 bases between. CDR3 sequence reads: CASSLREGEKLFF. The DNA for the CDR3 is TGTGCCAGCAGCTTAAGAGAAGGTGAAAAACTGTTTTTT.

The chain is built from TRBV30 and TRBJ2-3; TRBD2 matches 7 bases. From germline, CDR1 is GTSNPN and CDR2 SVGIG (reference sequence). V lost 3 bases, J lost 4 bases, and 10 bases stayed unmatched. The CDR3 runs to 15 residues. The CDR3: CAWSLAGRRADTQYF. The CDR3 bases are TGTGCCTGGAGCTTAGCGGGCCGACGCGCAGATACGCAGTATTTT.

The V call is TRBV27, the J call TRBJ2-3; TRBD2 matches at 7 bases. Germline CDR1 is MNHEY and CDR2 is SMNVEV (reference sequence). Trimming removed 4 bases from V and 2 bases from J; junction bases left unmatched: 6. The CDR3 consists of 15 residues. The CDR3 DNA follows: TGTGCCAGCAGTTCATACCGGGACTACACAGATACGCAGTATTTT. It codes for CASSSYRDYTDTQYF.

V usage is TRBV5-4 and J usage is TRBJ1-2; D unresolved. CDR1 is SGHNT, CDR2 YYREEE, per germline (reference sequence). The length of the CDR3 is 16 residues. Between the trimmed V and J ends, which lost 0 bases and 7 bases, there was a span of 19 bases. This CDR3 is CASSLDRVTGGSGYTF. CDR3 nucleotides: TGTGCCAGCAGCTTGGATAGGGTTACCGGTGGGAGTGGCTACACCTTC.

The CDR3 spells CASTPGAGNTEAFF. CDR3 nucleotide sequence: TGTGCCAGCACCCCAGGGGCGGGGAACACTGAAGCTTTCTTT. The gene calls are TRBV28 and TRBJ1-1, with a tentative D call TRBD1 (6 bases). This CDR3 is built from 14 residues. Per the germline V gene, CDR1 is MDHEN and CDR2 is SYDVKM. Trimming removed 7 bases from V and 1 base from J, with 13 bases in between.

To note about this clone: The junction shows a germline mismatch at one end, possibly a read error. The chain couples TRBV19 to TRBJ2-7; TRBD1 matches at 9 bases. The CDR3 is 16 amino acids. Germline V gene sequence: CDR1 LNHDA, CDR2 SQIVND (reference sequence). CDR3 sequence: CASSLEGTGSPYEQYF. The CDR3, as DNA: TGTGCCAGTAGTCTAGAGGGGACAGGGTCACCCTACGAGCAGTACTTC.

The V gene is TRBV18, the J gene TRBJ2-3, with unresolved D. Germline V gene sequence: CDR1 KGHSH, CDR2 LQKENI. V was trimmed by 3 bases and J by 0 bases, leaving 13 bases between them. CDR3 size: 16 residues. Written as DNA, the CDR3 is TGTGCCAGCTCACCCACCGGACGGCTCAGCACAGATACGCAGTATTTT. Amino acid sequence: CASSPTGRLSTDTQYF.

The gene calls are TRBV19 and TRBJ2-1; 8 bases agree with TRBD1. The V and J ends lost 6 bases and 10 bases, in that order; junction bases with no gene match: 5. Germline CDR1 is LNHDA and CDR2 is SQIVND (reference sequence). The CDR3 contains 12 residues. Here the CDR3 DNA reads TGTGCCAGTAGCCCCCAGGGGGCGGAGCAGTTCTTC. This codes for CASSPQGAEQFF.

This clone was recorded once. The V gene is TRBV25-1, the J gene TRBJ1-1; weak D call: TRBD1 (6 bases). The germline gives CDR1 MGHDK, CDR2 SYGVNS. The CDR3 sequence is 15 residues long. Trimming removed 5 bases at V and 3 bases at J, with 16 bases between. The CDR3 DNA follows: TGTGCCAGCAGTACCCAGGGGAGTGGGGACACTGAAGCTTTCTTT. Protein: CASSTQGSGDTEAFF.

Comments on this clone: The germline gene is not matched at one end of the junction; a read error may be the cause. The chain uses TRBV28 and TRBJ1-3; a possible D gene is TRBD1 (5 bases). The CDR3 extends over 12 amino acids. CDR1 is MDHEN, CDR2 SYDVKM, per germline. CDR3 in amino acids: CASSSSGEVLDF. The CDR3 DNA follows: TGTGCCAGCAGTTCCTCGGGGGAGGTTTTGGATTTT.

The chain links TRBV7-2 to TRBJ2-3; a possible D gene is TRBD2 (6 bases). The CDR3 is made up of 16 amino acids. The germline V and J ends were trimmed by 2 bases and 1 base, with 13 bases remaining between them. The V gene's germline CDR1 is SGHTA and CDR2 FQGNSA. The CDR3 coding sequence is TGTGCCAGCAGCTTATGGTCTAGCGCCCGCACAGATACGCAGTATTTT. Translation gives CASSLWSSARTDTQYF.

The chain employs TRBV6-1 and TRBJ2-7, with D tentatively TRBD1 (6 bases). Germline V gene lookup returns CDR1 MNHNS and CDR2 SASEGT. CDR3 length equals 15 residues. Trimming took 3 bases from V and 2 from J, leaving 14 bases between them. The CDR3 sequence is CASSEGASRTYEQYF. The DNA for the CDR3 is TGTGCCAGCAGTGAGGGGGCGAGCCGAACCTACGAGCAGTACTTC.

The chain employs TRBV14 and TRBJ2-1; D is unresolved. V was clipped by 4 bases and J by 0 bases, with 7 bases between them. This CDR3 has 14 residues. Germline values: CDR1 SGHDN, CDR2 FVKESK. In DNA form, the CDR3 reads TGTGCCAGCAGCCGCTACGTCTCCTACAATGAGCAGTTCTTC. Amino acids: CASSRYVSYNEQFF.

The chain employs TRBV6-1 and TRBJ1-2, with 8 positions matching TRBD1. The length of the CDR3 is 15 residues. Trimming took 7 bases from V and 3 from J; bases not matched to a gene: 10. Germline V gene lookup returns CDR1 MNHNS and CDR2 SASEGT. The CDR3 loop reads CASIGQGSAYYGYTF. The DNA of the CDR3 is TGTGCCAGCATCGGACAGGGTTCAGCCTACTATGGCTACACCTTC.

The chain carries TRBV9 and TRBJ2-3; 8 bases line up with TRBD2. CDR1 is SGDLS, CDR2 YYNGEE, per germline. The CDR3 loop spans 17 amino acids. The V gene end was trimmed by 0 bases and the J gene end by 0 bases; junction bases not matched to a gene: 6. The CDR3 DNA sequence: TGTGCCAGCAGCGTAGGAGGGACTAGGGTCAGCACAGATACGCAGTATTTT. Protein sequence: CASSVGGTRVSTDTQYF.

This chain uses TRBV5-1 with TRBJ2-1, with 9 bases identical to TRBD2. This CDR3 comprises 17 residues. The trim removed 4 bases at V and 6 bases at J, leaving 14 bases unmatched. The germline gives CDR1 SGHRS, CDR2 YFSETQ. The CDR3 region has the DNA TGCGCCAGCAGCGGGATCTTAGCGGGAGTGACCGGCAATGAGCAGTTCTTC. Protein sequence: CASSGILAGVTGNEQFF.

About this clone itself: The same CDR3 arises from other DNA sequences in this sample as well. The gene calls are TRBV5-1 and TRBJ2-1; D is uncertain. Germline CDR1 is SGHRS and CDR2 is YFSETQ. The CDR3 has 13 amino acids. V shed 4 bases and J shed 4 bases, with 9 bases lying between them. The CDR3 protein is CASSTPPYNEQFF. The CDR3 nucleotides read TGCGCCAGCAGCACTCCTCCGTACAATGAGCAGTTCTTC.

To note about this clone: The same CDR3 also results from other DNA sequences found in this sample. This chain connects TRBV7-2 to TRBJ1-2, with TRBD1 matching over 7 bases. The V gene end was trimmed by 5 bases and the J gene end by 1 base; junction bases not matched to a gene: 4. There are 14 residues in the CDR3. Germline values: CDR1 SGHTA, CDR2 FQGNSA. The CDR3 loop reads CASSARQGNYGYTF. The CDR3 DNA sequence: TGTGCCAGCAGCGCGCGACAGGGTAACTATGGCTACACCTTC. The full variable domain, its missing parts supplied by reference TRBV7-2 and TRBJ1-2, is GAGVSQSPSNKVTEKGKDVELRCDPISGHTALYWYRQSLGQGLEFLIYFQGNSAPDKSGLPSDRFSAERTGGSVSTLTIQRTQQEDSAVYLCASSARQGNYGYTFGSGTRLTVV.